This T cell receptor (beta chain) was identified in a study of precursors of human CD4 cytotoxic T cells (dated by TCRdb to 2017 to 2018). The study in broad terms: CD4+ memory subsets from roughly 13 donors in total were covered by the bulk TCR-seq analysis. Sequences for both the TCRalpha and TCRbeta chains came out of the TCR-seq analysis of 14 donors (table S7).

Reads for this sample came from an Illumina MiSeq. Per the source publication's procedure: To quantify repertoire diversity, the Shannon-Wiener index was calculated using VDJtools. A TCRbeta clonotype was considered expanded if its clonotype frequency was 3 or more. TCRdb reprocessing: public reads trimmed at Q25 with fastp, clones called with MiXCR, in-frame beta chains kept. Each record represents a unique CDR3 protein, reported with the most common genes and DNA among its rows. TCRdb, not the original authors, processed these V and J calls. The sample profile shows roughly 510 distinct CDR3 sequences; 15% of them were found once. The top ten clones comprise 12% of the sample. Sequences DFQATT (CDR1) and SNEGSKA (CDR2) are obtained from the germline V gene (reference sequence). V and J lose 5 bases and 1 base, and a span of 9 bases separates them. The CDR3 sequence holds 12 residues, the cysteine and phenylalanine included. Just the 36-base CDR3 DNA is kept, in frame starting at base 1.

Comments on this clonotype: This receptor's antigen is unknown. Base-call qualities are not available, and no considerably larger clone is one nucleotide away.

To test whether a precursor-effector relationship exists among CD4 cytotoxic T cells, bulk UMI-based TCR sequencing was run on four sorted CD4+ memory subsets: TCM, TEM, IL-7Rhigh TEMRA, and IL-7R- TEMRA. Cells were obtained from peripheral blood mononuclear cells isolated from human blood. Summary of the overall study and its limitations: The limitation that the direction of differentiation between precursor and effector cells cannot be definitively established by a human observational design was noted by the authors. Expanded effector clonotypes accounted for a larger share of IL-7Rhigh TEMRA clonotypes than of TEM or TCM clonotypes. Only 13 of the 14 donors were included in some bulk TCR-seq comparisons, suggesting that not every subset was available for every donor. Compared with TCM and TEM subsets, the IL-7Rhigh and IL-7R- TEMRA subsets had more restricted TCR repertoires, with lower diversity and more expanded clonotypes.

The sequence is built from TRBV20-1 and TRBJ2-7; the D segment might be TRBD1 or TRBD2, since each matches 5 bases. The sequenced sample was memory CD4+ T cells from blood (PBMCs). The sequence derives from a human donor in good health. The DNA sequence is given as TGCAGTGCTGGGACCCCATCCTACGAGCAGTACTTC. This yields the protein CSAGTPSYEQYF.